The entry below gives a single T cell receptor beta chain sequence along with its context. Its specificity is unknown. Amplification used 60 Vbeta primers and 13 Jbeta primers. Produced via immunoSEQ multiplex PCR; TCRdb's table is partial and in-frame only. Its clone listing holds tens of thousands of clones. The sample is drawn from a study of cytomegalovirus exposure and HLA in healthy donors. Background on the study: Earlier, about 180 million T cells were analyzed, and fewer than 120 million unique TCR beta sequences were found among them. Overall study findings and caveats: Segments of the TCR beta V type were, in most cases, productive about 90% or about 30% of the time in an earlier analysis. Prediction of most subjects' HLA-A and HLA-B alleles by TCR beta sequences was reportedly accurate. The classifier reportedly diagnosed cytomegalovirus status with high sensitivity and specificity.

The CDR3 loop spans 15 amino acids. J gave up 4 bases and V 2 bases, and 3 bases lay outside the gene matches. CDR1 is GTSNPN, CDR2 SVGIG, per germline (reference sequence). Sequenced input: PBMCs. The chain combines TRBV30 with TRBJ1-4; the match to TRBD1 covers 11 bases. The clonotype comes from a man between 45 and 60 years old in good health and CMV-seronegative. The CDR3 nucleotides are TGTGCCTGGAGTAAAGGGACAGGGGGTAATGAAAAACTGTTTTTT. Its protein product is CAWSKGTGGNEKLFF.